Described below is a single T cell receptor beta chain sequence and its context. The sample originates from a study of memory CD4+ T cells and cytomegalovirus serostatus. Produced via immunoSEQ multiplex PCR; TCRdb's table is partial and in-frame only. This sample carries roughly 50,000 clones, approximately 77% of them seen once, and the ten largest clones take roughly 0.5%. CDR3 length: 12 amino acids. Between the trimmed V and J ends, which lost 2 bases and 6 bases, there was a span of 8 bases. Germline V gives CDR1 SGHTA, CDR2 FQGNSA. Single viable CD3+CD4+CD8-CD45RO+ cells were sorted as the memory CD4+ T cells. CMV serostatus came from serum IgG against pp150, pp28, p38, p52.

The receptor's source is an adult in good health and CMV-seronegative. Some clones in this sample may be carry-over from other donors' samples. The material sequenced was memory CD4+ T cells from blood. This sequence joins TRBV7-2 and TRBJ2-7; D possibly corresponds to TRBD2 (6 bases). The CDR3 DNA reads TGTGCCAGCAGCTTATTGGGGGGCGAGCAGTACTTC. Translation: CASSLLGGEQYF.